Presented here are 3 T cell receptor beta chains from one specimen sequenced in a study of shared clonotypes between healthy human individuals. Sequencing used immunoSEQ multiplex PCR; TCRdb keeps in-frame clones, though not all of them. Altogether 2 million to 2.5 million clones are present, about 95% being singletons, with the ten largest covering about 1.1%. Cells designated naive CD8 were CD45RO-negative and were positively selected for CCR7, with terminally differentiated effector memory CD45RA+ cells excluded. Sequenced input: naive CD8+ T cells sorted from blood. The receptors come from a man younger than 30 in good health.

The V call is TRBV29-1, the J call TRBJ2-1, with D perhaps TRBD1 (5 bases). Germline V gene sequence: CDR1 SQVTM, CDR2 ANQGSEA. This CDR3 is built from 14 residues. V was cut by 1 base and J by 9 bases, with 16 bases left in between. CDR3 amino acids: CSVEGVTGFFEQFF. The CDR3 nucleotides read TGCAGCGTTGAAGGCGTAACAGGTTTTTTTGAGCAGTTCTTC.

The rearrangement uses TRBV21-1 and TRBJ2-1; the DNA was not compared with TRBD2, the D call given in the table. TRBV21-1 is listed as a pseudogene. The CDR3 sequence is 21 residues long. CDR3 in amino acids: CASRRGRGKPWTSASYNEQFF. CDR3 in DNA: TGTGCCAGCAGAAGGGGCAGGGGCAAACCCTGGACTAGCGCCTCCTACAATGAGCAGTTCTTC.

V is TRBV11-2 and J is TRBJ2-3, with D unresolved. Germline lookup yields CDR1 SGHAT and CDR2 FQNNGV. This CDR3 is 15 amino acids long. V shed 3 bases and J shed 4 bases, with 14 bases lying between them. The CDR3 DNA is TGTGCCAGCAGCTTCCAGCATTCATTGGCAGATACGCAGTATTTT. Translated: CASSFQHSLADTQYF.